Below, 20 T cell receptor beta chains from the same sample are listed, as sequenced in a study of PD-1 blockade in classical Hodgkin lymphoma. Only in-frame clones appear in the TCRdb table, and some are missing; sequencing was by immunoSEQ multiplex PCR. The sample carries about 32,000 clones, around 82% recorded once. Time point reported: cycle 4 day 1 (C4D1), after more than five weeks of nivolumab. Every one of the patients relapsed after autologous stem cell transplantation (brentuximab vedotin exposure was variable). The source material was peripheral blood mononuclear cells (PBMCs), sampled before the fourth cycle of nivolumab. The receptors derive from a human donor with classical Hodgkin lymphoma.

The chain carries TRBV20-1 and TRBJ2-7, with D possibly being TRBD2 (5 bases). The V and J ends lost 5 bases and 0 bases respectively, with 5 bases between them. This CDR3 has 11 amino acids. From germline, CDR1 is DFQATT and CDR2 SNEGSKA (reference sequence). DNA for the CDR3: TGCAGTGCTGGGAGCTCCTACGAGCAGTACTTC. This sequence encodes CSAGSSYEQYF.

The V gene is TRBV18, the J gene TRBJ1-2; a possible D gene is TRBD1 (6 bases). This CDR3 is 15 amino acids long. Germline CDR1 is KGHSH and CDR2 is LQKENI. Trimming removed 6 bases from V and 1 base from J, with 15 bases in between. In DNA form, the CDR3 reads TGTGCCAGCTCCCAACAGGGCATACGTAACTATGGCTACACCTTC. Translated, it gives CASSQQGIRNYGYTF.

The rearrangement links TRBV28 to TRBJ1-4; 9 positions match TRBD1. Germline V gene sequence: CDR1 MDHEN, CDR2 SYDVKM. The V and J ends lost 6 bases and 5 bases, in that order; junction bases with no gene match: 10. The CDR3 length is 16 residues. As DNA, the CDR3 is TGTGCCAGCAGCCGTCCCGGGACAGGGAACAATGAAAAACTGTTTTTT. This translates into CASSRPGTGNNEKLFF.

The gene calls are TRBV19 and TRBJ1-5; TRBD1 matches at 9 bases. Germline V lookup: CDR1 LNHDA, CDR2 SQIVND (reference sequence). This CDR3 spans 16 amino acids. The ends lost 2 bases at V and 6 bases at J; junction bases unmatched: 8. This CDR3 is CASSILGGTGLQPQHF. For the CDR3, the DNA is TGTGCCAGTAGTATATTGGGGGGGACAGGGCTTCAGCCCCAGCATTTT.

The chain recombines TRBV30 with TRBJ1-6; D gene uncertain. The ends were cut back, 4 bases at V and 2 bases at J, with 12 bases in the middle. The CDR3 is 15 amino acids. The V gene's germline CDR1 is GTSNPN and CDR2 SVGIG (reference sequence). CDR3 residues: CAWTLRGTYNSPLHF. DNA of the CDR3: TGTGCCTGGACCCTCCGGGGTACCTATAATTCACCCCTCCACTTT. Together with reference TRBV30 and TRBJ1-6, the CDR3 gives the full variable domain: SQTIHQWPATLVQPVGSPLSLECTVEGTSNPNLYWYRQAAGRGLQLLFYSVGIGQISSEVPQNLSASRPQDRQFILSSKKLLLSDSGFYLCAWTLRGTYNSPLHFGNGTRLTVT.

In the case of this clone: Additional DNA sequences in this sample encode the identical CDR3. The chain links TRBV11-3 to TRBJ1-1; the D gene is possibly TRBD1 (6 bases). The CDR3 runs 15 residues. Germline CDR1 and CDR2: SGHNT and YENEEA. Trimming left V 5 bases short and J 4 bases short, with 17 bases between. CDR3 DNA sequence: TGTGCCAGCAGCGGGGGGCTCACTTTGGGCACTGAAGCTTTCTTT. Encoded protein: CASSGGLTLGTEAFF. Full variable domain (remainder filled in from reference TRBV11-3 and TRBJ1-1): EAGVVQSPRYKIIEKKQPVAFWCNPISGHNTLYWYLQNLGQGPELLIRYENEEAVDDSQLPKDRFSAERLKGVDSTLKIQPAELGDSAVYLCASSGGLTLGTEAFFGQGTRLTVV.

The CDR3 coding sequence is TGTGCCAGCAGCTTAGAGGCAGGGTTGAGCATTCAGTACTTC. Translating it yields CASSLEAGLSIQYF. The chain joins TRBV11-2 to TRBJ2-4; D is possibly TRBD1 (5 bases). The CDR3 runs 14 residues. Trimming pared 0 bases from V and 9 bases from J, leaving 12 bases between. CDR1 and CDR2 (germline): SGHAT, FQNNGV.

The rearrangement uses TRBV19 and TRBJ1-1; 9 nucleotides match TRBD1. V shed 5 bases, J shed 3 bases, and the junction held 4 bases outside the gene matches. This CDR3 contains 14 residues. Germline V CDR1 and CDR2: LNHDA, SQIVND (reference sequence). Written as DNA, the CDR3 is TGTGCCAGTAGTCTACAGGGGGCGGACACTGAAGCTTTCTTT. Translated: CASSLQGADTEAFF.

The chain links TRBV7-2 to TRBJ2-1; D is unresolved. CDR1 is SGHTA, CDR2 FQGNSA, per germline. V dropped 3 bases and J dropped 2 bases, with 11 bases sitting between them. The CDR3 runs 15 residues. The CDR3 coding sequence is TGTGCCAGCAGCTTGGAGTCCCGGGCCTACAATGAGCAGTTCTTC. Its protein is CASSLESRAYNEQFF.

This clone was counted a single time. V gene TRBV29-1 combines with J gene TRBJ1-1; no clear D. V was shortened by 3 bases and J by 5 bases, with 13 bases between the two germline ends. This CDR3 contains 13 residues. Germline CDR1 is SQVTM and CDR2 is ANQGSEA. Here the CDR3 DNA reads TGCAGCGTTGAGTTTCAGCCCGGGACTGAAGCTTTCTTT. It encodes CSVEFQPGTEAFF.

This clone was found a few times. The genes are TRBV19 and TRBJ1-2, with D possibly matching TRBD1 (6 bases). Trimming took 5 bases from V and 8 from J, leaving 18 bases between them. Germline V gene data show CDR1 as LNHDA and CDR2 as SQIVND (reference sequence). CDR3 length equals 14 residues. CDR3 nucleotides: TGTGCCAGTAGTGCCCCGGGACACTCCGGCGGCTACACCTTC. Amino acids: CASSAPGHSGGYTF.

The V call is TRBV19, the J call TRBJ1-5, with D perhaps matching TRBD1 (6 bases). The CDR3 is 14 amino acids. Germline V lookup: CDR1 LNHDA, CDR2 SQIVND (reference sequence). Trimming removed 4 bases at V and 7 bases at J, with 14 bases between. Written as DNA, the CDR3 is TGTGCCAGTAGTACCAGGGGTGGACGGCAGCCCCAGCATTTT. Protein sequence: CASSTRGGRQPQHF.

This clone was counted only a few times. The rearrangement joins TRBV7-9 to TRBJ1-1, with a possible D match to TRBD1 (5 bases). Trimming left V 1 base short and J 6 bases short, with 9 bases between. Germline lookup yields CDR1 SEHNR and CDR2 FQNEAQ (reference sequence). CDR3 length equals 13 residues. CDR3 region: CASSLVSGSEAFF. For the CDR3, the DNA is TGTGCCAGCAGCTTAGTGTCAGGGTCTGAAGCTTTCTTT.

This chain links TRBV15 with TRBJ2-6, with D perhaps matching TRBD1 or TRBD2 (5 bases each). V lost 0 bases and J lost 1, with 10 bases in between. This CDR3 has 17 amino acids. Germline CDR1 is LNHNV and CDR2 is YYDKDF (reference sequence). The CDR3 protein is CATSRDMWGSGANVLTF. DNA of the CDR3: TGTGCCACCAGCAGAGATATGTGGGGGTCTGGGGCCAACGTCCTGACTTTC.

The sample holds one count of this clone. V usage is TRBV2 and J usage is TRBJ2-2; D ambiguous. Germline CDR1 SNHLY, CDR2 FYNNEI. Trimming stripped 7 bases from V and 4 bases from J, with 13 bases between. The CDR3 runs to 14 residues. CDR3 region: CASKTGRATGELFF. The CDR3 bases are TGTGCCAGCAAGACGGGTCGGGCCACCGGGGAGCTGTTTTTT.

This chain links TRBV29-1 with TRBJ1-3; 7 bases are a match to TRBD1. Germline assignment: CDR1 SQVTM and CDR2 ANQGSEA. The CDR3 has 15 residues. V was clipped by 7 bases and J by 0 bases; unmatched bases: 9. CDR3 loop: CSAGGQPSSGNTIYF. CDR3 sequence (DNA): TGCAGCGCCGGGGGACAGCCGAGCTCTGGAAACACCATATATTTT. Based on the CDR3 plus reference TRBV29-1 and TRBJ1-3, the full variable domain is SAVISQKPSRDICQRGTSLTIQCQVDSQVTMMFWYRQQPGQSLTLIATANQGSEATYESGFVIDKFPISRPNLTFSTLTVSNMSPEDSSIYLCSAGGQPSSGNTIYFGEGSWLTVV.

DNA of the CDR3: TGTGCCAGCTTCCGAACGGGGGTGGGGAATTCACCCCTCCACTTT. Its translation: CASFRTGVGNSPLHF. The chain carries TRBV28 and TRBJ1-6, with D maybe TRBD1 (5 bases). In germline, CDR1 is MDHEN, CDR2 SYDVKM. Between the trimmed V and J ends, which lost 8 bases and 7 bases, there was a span of 18 bases. The CDR3 length is 15 residues.

This clone appeared a few times. The rearrangement links TRBV4-1 to TRBJ1-6; 8 positions match TRBD1. The CDR3 is 14 residues long. The V and J ends lost 3 bases and 6 bases, in that order; junction bases with no gene match: 1. CDR1 is MGHRA and CDR2 is YSYEKL in the germline V gene. The CDR3 DNA follows: TGCGCCAGCAGCCACGGACAGGGTAATTCACCCCTCCACTTT. Amino acids: CASSHGQGNSPLHF.

This chain links TRBV4-3 with TRBJ1-2; 10 nucleotides agree with TRBD1. The CDR3 has 15 residues. The ends lost 0 bases at V and 7 bases at J; junction bases unmatched: 5. Germline V lookup: CDR1 LGHNA, CDR2 YSLEER. CDR3 sequence reads: CASSQDSTGGGGYTF. The CDR3 bases are TGCGCCAGCAGCCAAGATTCGACAGGGGGCGGTGGCTACACCTTC.

The chain links TRBV7-9 to TRBJ1-1, with TRBD1 matching over 8 bases. Germline V gene sequence: CDR1 SEHNR, CDR2 FQNEAQ (reference sequence). Trimming at V came to 5 bases and at J to 4 bases, leaving 6 bases not matched to a gene. This CDR3 has 14 residues. The CDR3 DNA reads TGTGCCAGCAGCGTACAGGGGGGTGGCACTGAAGCTTTCTTT. Translating gives CASSVQGGGTEAFF.